What follows are 22 T cell receptor beta chains derived from one specimen sequenced in a study of beta chain features in type 1 diabetes. As every portion of the isolated RNA was reverse transcribed, the sequencing read expressed TCRB transcripts. Method: immunoSEQ multiplex PCR; TCRdb's copy keeps in-frame clones and lacks some. The sample lists hundreds of thousands of clones, around 15% occurring once. Notes on the study in general: Patients with Type 1 diabetes showed moderately but significantly shorter TCRB CDR3s in all four CD4+ subsets.

These TCRs' antigens remain unknown. Sequencing used naive CD4+ T cells from blood. The receptors come from a man between 18 and 29 years old with type 1 diabetes.

This clone occurred a few times. Other DNA variants within this sample encode the same CDR3. The rearrangement uses TRBV7-2 and TRBJ2-7, with 7 bases matching TRBD2. The germline gives CDR1 SGHTA, CDR2 FQGNSA. V dropped 5 bases and J dropped 4; count of bases not matched to a gene: 2. The CDR3 runs to 12 residues. Here the CDR3 reads CASSPGGYEQYF. As DNA, the CDR3 is TGTGCCAGCAGCCCGGGGGGATACGAGCAGTACTTC.

There are a few counts of this clone. The V call is TRBV5-1, the J call TRBJ2-1, with unresolved D. The CDR3 loop spans 13 amino acids. Germline-derived CDR1 and CDR2 are SGHRS and YFSETQ. Trimming shortened V by 6 bases and J by 10 bases, and 17 bases separated the two germline ends. The CDR3 sequence: CASTFLGFGEQFF. The CDR3, as DNA: TGCGCCAGCACCTTCCTAGGGTTTGGGGAGCAGTTCTTC.

This chain joins TRBV11-2 and TRBJ1-3; D gene unclear. Germline assignment: CDR1 SGHAT and CDR2 FQNNGV. With 5 bases removed from V and 4 bases from J, the gap between germline ends came to 6 bases. The CDR3 is 12 amino acids. DNA for the CDR3: TGTGCCAGCAGCCCATCAGGAAACACCATATATTTT. Translated, it gives CASSPSGNTIYF.

CDR3 bases: TGCGCCAGCAGCTTGTCGCCTCAGAATAATTCACCCCTCCACTTT. Translating gives CASSLSPQNNSPLHF. The chain links TRBV5-1 to TRBJ1-6; no clear D gene. CDR3 length equals 15 residues. V lost 1 base, J lost 5 bases, and 10 bases lay in between. In germline, CDR1 is SGHRS, CDR2 YFSETQ. The complete variable domain, with remaining parts taken from reference TRBV5-1 and TRBJ1-6, reads KAGVTQTPRYLIKTRGQQVTLSCSPISGHRSVSWYQQTPGQGLQFLFEYFSETQRNKGNFPGRFSGRQFSNSRSEMNVSTLELGDSALYLCASSLSPQNNSPLHFGNGTRLTVT.

This sequence joins TRBV7-8 and TRBJ2-7, with a tentative D call TRBD1 (5 bases). CDR1 SGHVS and CDR2 FQNEAQ come from the germline V gene. The CDR3 runs 12 residues. The V end was cut by 5 bases, the J end by 6 bases, with 11 bases between. For the CDR3, the DNA is TGTGCCAGCAGCCACGGACAAGGCGAGCAGTACTTC. Translation: CASSHGQGEQYF.

This clone was recorded a few times. The CDR3 nucleotides read TGTGCCAGCAAAATGACTAGCGGGCACGAGCAGTACTTC. It is translated as CASKMTSGHEQYF. This sequence joins TRBV2 and TRBJ2-7; 10 nucleotides match TRBD2. With 7 bases clipped from V and 5 bases from J, the junction kept 5 bases outside the gene matches. Per germline, CDR1 SNHLY and CDR2 FYNNEI. CDR3 length: 13 amino acids.

The chain is built from TRBV6-4 and TRBJ2-3; either TRBD1 or TRBD2 may fit D (5 bases each). CDR1 is MRHNA and CDR2 is SNTAGT in the germline V gene. Trimming took 4 bases from V and 6 from J, leaving 14 bases between them. The CDR3 length is 14 residues. The CDR3: CASSVRWGTDTQYF. The DNA of the CDR3 is TGTGCCAGCAGTGTTAGGTGGGGGACGGATACGCAGTATTTT.

The sample holds a few counts of this clone. The V and J genes are TRBV30 and TRBJ1-3; 7 bases are a match to TRBD1. Germline values: CDR1 GTSNPN, CDR2 SVGIG (reference sequence). The CDR3 loop spans 15 amino acids. Trimming removed 3 bases from V and 2 bases from J; junction bases left unmatched: 7. CDR3 in amino acids: CAWRGTAWTGNTIYF. The CDR3, as DNA: TGTGCCTGGAGAGGGACAGCGTGGACTGGAAACACCATATATTTT.

This chain connects TRBV2 to TRBJ2-5, with D perhaps given as TRBD1 or TRBD2 (5 bases each). V lost 1 base to trimming and J lost 6 bases, with 9 bases between them. The CDR3 spans 13 residues. In germline, CDR1 is SNHLY, CDR2 FYNNEI. The CDR3 DNA is TGTGCCAGCAGTGAAGGCAGGGAGAAGACCCAGTACTTC. It is translated as CASSEGREKTQYF.

This clone was counted only a few times. V usage is TRBV19 and J usage is TRBJ2-6, with D unclear. V dropped 5 bases and J dropped 2 bases, with 10 bases sitting between them. This CDR3 spans 15 amino acids. Germline loops: CDR1 LNHDA, CDR2 SQIVND (reference sequence). The CDR3, as DNA: TGTGCCAGTAGTCCCCGTCCTACTGGGGCCAACGTCCTGACTTTC. This sequence encodes CASSPRPTGANVLTF.

This clone was counted only a few times. V usage is TRBV30 and J usage is TRBJ2-7; D perhaps matches TRBD2 (5 bases). The CDR3 is made up of 14 amino acids. Germline CDR1 and CDR2: GTSNPN and SVGIG (reference sequence). V was shortened by 0 bases and J by 6 bases, with 15 bases between the two germline ends. The CDR3 loop is CAWSVWVSAGEQYF. The CDR3 bases are TGTGCCTGGAGTGTTTGGGTTAGCGCTGGCGAGCAGTACTTC.

This sequence joins TRBV4-2 and TRBJ2-3; TRBD2 agrees at 14 bases. CDR1 is LGHNA, CDR2 YNFKEQ, per germline. The CDR3 covers 20 residues. V lost 3 bases to trimming and J lost 2 bases; unmatched junction nucleotides: 13. The CDR3 is CASSQIGGTSGGRFTDTQYF. DNA for the CDR3: TGTGCCAGCAGCCAGATAGGCGGGACTAGCGGGGGCAGATTCACAGATACGCAGTATTTT.

This clone was counted only a few times. The chain has TRBV6-6 and TRBJ2-7; possible D gene TRBD1, 6 bases. Germline loops: CDR1 MNHNY, CDR2 SVGAGI (reference sequence). The CDR3 length is 13 residues. Trimming took off 3 bases at V and 7 bases at J, with 13 bases between the two ends. The CDR3 protein is CASSYISQGEQYF. The CDR3 DNA is TGTGCCAGCAGTTATATATCCCAGGGGGAGCAGTACTTC.

V is TRBV30 and J is TRBJ1-5; no firm D call. The CDR3 sequence is 13 residues long. With 0 bases removed from V and 9 bases from J, the gap between germline ends came to 12 bases. Germline CDR1 GTSNPN, CDR2 SVGIG (reference sequence). The CDR3 DNA sequence: TGTGCCTGGAGTGTCGGTAACAGTCGGCCCCAGCATTTT. Its protein product is CAWSVGNSRPQHF. The variable domain in full, completed from reference TRBV30 and TRBJ1-5, reads SQTIHQWPATLVQPVGSPLSLECTVEGTSNPNLYWYRQAAGRGLQLLFYSVGIGQISSEVPQNLSASRPQDRQFILSSKKLLLSDSGFYLCAWSVGNSRPQHFGDGTRLSIL.

V and J are TRBV7-2 and TRBJ2-6, with 7 bases matching TRBD1. CDR3 size: 16 residues. V dropped 3 bases and J dropped 2; count of bases not matched to a gene: 4. Germline values: CDR1 SGHTA, CDR2 FQGNSA. The CDR3 is CASSFGQGAGANVLTF. The CDR3 DNA sequence: TGTGCCAGCAGCTTTGGTCAGGGGGCTGGGGCCAACGTCCTGACTTTC.

This clone was seen only a few times. The chain employs TRBV2 and TRBJ2-5; the match to TRBD2 covers 8 bases. Germline V gene data show CDR1 as SNHLY and CDR2 as FYNNEI. The CDR3 loop spans 15 amino acids. The ends lost 4 bases at V and 2 bases at J; junction bases unmatched: 6. Here the CDR3 reads CASSGRGGLQETQYF. The CDR3 DNA reads as TGTGCCAGCAGTGGCCGGGGGGGACTTCAAGAGACCCAGTACTTC.

This clone was counted only a few times. The sample contains more than one DNA sequence encoding this CDR3. The chain uses TRBV30 and TRBJ1-5; unclear D gene. The germline V gene has CDR1 GTSNPN and CDR2 SVGIG (reference sequence). CDR3 length equals 13 residues. V lost 0 bases to trimming and J lost 4 bases, with 7 bases between them. The CDR3 DNA reads as TGTGCCTGGAGTGTGGAGGGTAATCAGCCCCAGCATTTT. This translates into CAWSVEGNQPQHF.

The rearrangement uses TRBV28 and TRBJ1-4; D not resolved. This CDR3 region has 11 residues. The ends were cut back, 5 bases at V and 8 bases at J, with 6 bases in the middle. CDR1 is MDHEN and CDR2 is SYDVKM in the germline V gene. The CDR3 sequence: CASSQHEKLFF. In DNA form, the CDR3 reads TGTGCCAGCAGTCAGCACGAAAAACTGTTTTTT.

The genes are TRBV7-9 and TRBJ1-4; D is perhaps TRBD1 (6 bases). Germline loops: CDR1 SEHNR, CDR2 FQNEAQ (reference sequence). The germline V and J ends were trimmed by 7 bases and 8 bases, with 23 bases remaining between them. This CDR3 is built from 16 residues. CDR3 DNA sequence: TGTGCCAGCATCCCTACTGCGGCAGGGGCTGGGGAAAAACTGTTTTTT. Translating gives CASIPTAAGAGEKLFF.

The sample holds a few counts of this clone. The V and J genes are TRBV9 and TRBJ2-1; TRBD2 agrees at 8 bases. The CDR3 is 16 residues long. The V gene's germline CDR1 is SGDLS and CDR2 YYNGEE. J lost 0 bases, V lost 2 bases, and 4 bases had no gene match. The CDR3, as DNA: TGTGCCAGCAGCGTGACTAGCGCGAGCTCCTACAATGAGCAGTTCTTC. Protein sequence: CASSVTSASSYNEQFF.

This clone has just a few counts. The chain carries TRBV4-3 and TRBJ1-1, with a possible D match to TRBD1 (5 bases). Germline loops: CDR1 LGHNA, CDR2 YSLEER. V was cut by 3 bases and J by 7 bases, with 12 bases left in between. The CDR3 loop spans 13 amino acids. The CDR3 loop reads CASSHDRTVEAFF. For the CDR3, the DNA is TGCGCCAGCAGCCATGACAGAACTGTTGAAGCTTTCTTT.

This clone was observed a handful of times. The gene calls are TRBV4-1 and TRBJ2-2, with a tentative D call TRBD1 (6 bases). Trimming shortened V by 2 bases and J by 7 bases, and 14 bases separated the two germline ends. The V gene's germline CDR1 is MGHRA and CDR2 YSYEKL. The CDR3 extends over 15 amino acids. In DNA, the CDR3 is TGCGCCAGCAGCCAACCAACCAGGGGAGTCGGGGAGCTGTTTTTT. Translating it yields CASSQPTRGVGELFF.